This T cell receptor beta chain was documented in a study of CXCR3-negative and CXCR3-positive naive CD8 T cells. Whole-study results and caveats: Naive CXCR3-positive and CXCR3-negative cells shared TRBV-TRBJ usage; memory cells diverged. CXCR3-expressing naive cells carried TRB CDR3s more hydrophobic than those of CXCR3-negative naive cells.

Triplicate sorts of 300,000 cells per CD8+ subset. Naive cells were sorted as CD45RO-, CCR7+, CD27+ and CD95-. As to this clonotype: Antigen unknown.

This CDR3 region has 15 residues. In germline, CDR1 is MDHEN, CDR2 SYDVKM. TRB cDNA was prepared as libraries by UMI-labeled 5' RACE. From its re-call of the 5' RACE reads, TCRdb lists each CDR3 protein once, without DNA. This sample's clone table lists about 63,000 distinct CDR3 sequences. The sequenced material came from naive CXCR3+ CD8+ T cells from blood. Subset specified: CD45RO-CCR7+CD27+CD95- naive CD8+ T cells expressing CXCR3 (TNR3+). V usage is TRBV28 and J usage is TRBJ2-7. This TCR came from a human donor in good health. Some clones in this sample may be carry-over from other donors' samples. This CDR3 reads CASSSHRRVSYEQYF.